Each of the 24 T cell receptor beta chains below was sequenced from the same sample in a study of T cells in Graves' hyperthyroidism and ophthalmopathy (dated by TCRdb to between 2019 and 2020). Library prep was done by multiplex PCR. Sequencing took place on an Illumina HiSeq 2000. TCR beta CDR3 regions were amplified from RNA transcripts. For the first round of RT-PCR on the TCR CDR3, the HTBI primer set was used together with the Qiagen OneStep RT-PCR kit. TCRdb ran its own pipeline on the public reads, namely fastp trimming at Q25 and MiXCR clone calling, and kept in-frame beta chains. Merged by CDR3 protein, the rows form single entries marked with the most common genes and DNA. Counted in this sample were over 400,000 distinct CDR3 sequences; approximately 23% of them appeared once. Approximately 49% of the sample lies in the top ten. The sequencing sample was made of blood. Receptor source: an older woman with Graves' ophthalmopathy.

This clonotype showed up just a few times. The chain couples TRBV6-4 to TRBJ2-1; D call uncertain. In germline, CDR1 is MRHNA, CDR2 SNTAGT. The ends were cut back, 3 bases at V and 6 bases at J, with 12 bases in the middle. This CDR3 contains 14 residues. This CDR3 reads CASSDGLVGNEQFF. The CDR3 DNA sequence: TGTGCCAGCAGTGATGGCCTCGTGGGCAATGAGCAGTTCTTC.

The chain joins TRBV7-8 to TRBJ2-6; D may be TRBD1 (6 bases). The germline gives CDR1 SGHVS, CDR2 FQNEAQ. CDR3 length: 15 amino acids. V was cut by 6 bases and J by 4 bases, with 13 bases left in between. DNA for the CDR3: TGTGCCAGCAGTCGAAGGGGGTCCGGGGCCAACGTCCTGACTTTC. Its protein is CASSRRGSGANVLTF. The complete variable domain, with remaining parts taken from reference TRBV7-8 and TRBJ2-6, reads GAGVSQSPRYKVAKRGQDVALRCDPISGHVSLFWYQQALGQGPEFLTYFQNEAQLDKSGLPSDRFFAERPEGSVSTLKIQRTQQEDSAVYLCASSRRGSGANVLTFGAGSRLTVL.

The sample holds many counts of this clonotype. The CDR3 loop is CSAANLPGYTF. In nucleotides, the CDR3 is TGCAGTGCCGCAAACTTGCCGGGCTACACCTTC. The gene calls are TRBV20-1 and TRBJ1-2, with D unresolved. Germline V gene sequence: CDR1 DFQATT, CDR2 SNEGSKA (reference sequence). The CDR3 length is 11 residues. V was clipped by 6 bases and J by 8 bases, with 13 bases between them.

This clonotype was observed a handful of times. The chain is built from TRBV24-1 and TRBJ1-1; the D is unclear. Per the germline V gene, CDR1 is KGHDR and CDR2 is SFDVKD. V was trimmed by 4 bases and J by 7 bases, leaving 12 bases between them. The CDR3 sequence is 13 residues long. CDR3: CATSEPGGVEAFF. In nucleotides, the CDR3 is TGTGCCACCAGTGAGCCGGGCGGGGTTGAAGCTTTCTTT.

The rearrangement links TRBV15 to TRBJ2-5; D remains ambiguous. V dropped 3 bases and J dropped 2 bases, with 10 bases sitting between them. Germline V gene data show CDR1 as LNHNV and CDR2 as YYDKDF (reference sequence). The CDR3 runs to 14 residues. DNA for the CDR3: TGTGCCACCAGCAGGTGGGCGTCGCAAGAGACCCAGTACTTC. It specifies CATSRWASQETQYF.

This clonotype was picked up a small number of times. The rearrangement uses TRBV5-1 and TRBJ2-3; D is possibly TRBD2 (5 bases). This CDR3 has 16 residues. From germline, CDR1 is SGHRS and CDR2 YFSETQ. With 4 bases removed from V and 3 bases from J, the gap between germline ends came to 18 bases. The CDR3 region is CASSEGVRVRTDTQYF. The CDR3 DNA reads TGCGCCAGCAGCGAAGGTGTGCGGGTGCGGACAGATACGCAGTATTTT.

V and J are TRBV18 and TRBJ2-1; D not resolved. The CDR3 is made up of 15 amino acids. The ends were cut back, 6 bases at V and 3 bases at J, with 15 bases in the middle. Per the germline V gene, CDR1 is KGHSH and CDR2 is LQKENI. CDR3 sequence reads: CASSPLMRRYNEQFF. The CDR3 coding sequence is TGTGCCAGCTCGCCCCTGATGCGTCGCTACAATGAGCAGTTCTTC.

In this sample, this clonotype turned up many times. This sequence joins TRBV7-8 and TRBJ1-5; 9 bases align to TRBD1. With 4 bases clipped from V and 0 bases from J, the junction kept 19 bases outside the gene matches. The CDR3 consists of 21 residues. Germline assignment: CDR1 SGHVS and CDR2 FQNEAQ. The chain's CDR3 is CASSSFAGTGSPAYSNQPQHF. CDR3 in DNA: TGTGCCAGCAGCTCTTTCGCCGGGACAGGGTCACCTGCCTATAGCAATCAGCCCCAGCATTTT. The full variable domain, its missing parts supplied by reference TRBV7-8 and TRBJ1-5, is GAGVSQSPRYKVAKRGQDVALRCDPISGHVSLFWYQQALGQGPEFLTYFQNEAQLDKSGLPSDRFFAERPEGSVSTLKIQRTQQEDSAVYLCASSSFAGTGSPAYSNQPQHFGDGTRLSIL.

CDR3 bases: TGTGCCAGCAGGAAAAATACAGGGGTCGTTAACTATGGCTACACCTTC. Protein: CASRKNTGVVNYGYTF. This rearrangement joins TRBV28 to TRBJ1-2, with 7 bases identical to TRBD1. CDR3 length: 16 residues. J lost 1 base, V lost 6 bases, and 11 bases had no gene match. Germline CDR1 reads MDHEN; CDR2 reads SYDVKM.

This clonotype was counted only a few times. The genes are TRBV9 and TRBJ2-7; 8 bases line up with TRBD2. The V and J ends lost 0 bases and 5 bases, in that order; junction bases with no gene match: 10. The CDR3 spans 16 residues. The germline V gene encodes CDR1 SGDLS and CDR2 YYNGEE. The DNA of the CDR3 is TGTGCCAGCAGCGTAGAACCAGGGGCTAGCGGGCACGAGCAGTACTTC. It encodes CASSVEPGASGHEQYF.

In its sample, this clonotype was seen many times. CDR3 region: CASSTRQGDTEAFF. The CDR3 DNA sequence: TGTGCCAGCAGTACCCGACAGGGTGACACTGAAGCTTTCTTT. V gene TRBV12-3 or TRBV12-4 combines with J gene TRBJ1-1; 7 nucleotides align to TRBD1. CDR3 length equals 14 residues. Unmatched junction bases numbered 6, after V lost 5 bases and J lost 3 bases.

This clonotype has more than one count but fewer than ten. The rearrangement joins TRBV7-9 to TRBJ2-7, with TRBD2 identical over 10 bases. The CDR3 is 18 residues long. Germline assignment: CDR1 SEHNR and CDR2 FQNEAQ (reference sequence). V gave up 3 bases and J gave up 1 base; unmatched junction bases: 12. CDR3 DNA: TGTGCCAGCAGCTTGGGGGTAGCGGGAGGCCCGAGGTCCTACGAGCAGTACTTC. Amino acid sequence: CASSLGVAGGPRSYEQYF.

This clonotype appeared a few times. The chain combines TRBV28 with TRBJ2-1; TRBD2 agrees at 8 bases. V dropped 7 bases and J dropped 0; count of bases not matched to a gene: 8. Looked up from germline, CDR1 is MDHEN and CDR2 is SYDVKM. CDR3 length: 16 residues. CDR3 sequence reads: CASNPRGGGSYNEQFF. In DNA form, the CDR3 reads TGTGCCAGCAACCCCCGGGGGGGGGGCTCCTACAATGAGCAGTTCTTC.

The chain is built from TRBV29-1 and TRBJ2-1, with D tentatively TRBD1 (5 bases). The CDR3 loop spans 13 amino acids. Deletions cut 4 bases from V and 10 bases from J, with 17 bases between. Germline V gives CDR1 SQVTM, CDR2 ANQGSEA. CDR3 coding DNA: TGCAGCGTTGGGGGCCAGGGAAGGGGCGAGCAGTTCTTC. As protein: CSVGGQGRGEQFF.

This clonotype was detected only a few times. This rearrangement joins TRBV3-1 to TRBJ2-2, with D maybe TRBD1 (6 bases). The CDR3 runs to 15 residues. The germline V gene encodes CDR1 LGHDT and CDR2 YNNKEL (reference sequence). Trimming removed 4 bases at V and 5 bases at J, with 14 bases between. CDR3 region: CASSPIDRPTGELFF. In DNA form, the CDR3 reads TGTGCCAGCAGCCCTATCGACAGGCCGACCGGGGAGCTGTTTTTT.

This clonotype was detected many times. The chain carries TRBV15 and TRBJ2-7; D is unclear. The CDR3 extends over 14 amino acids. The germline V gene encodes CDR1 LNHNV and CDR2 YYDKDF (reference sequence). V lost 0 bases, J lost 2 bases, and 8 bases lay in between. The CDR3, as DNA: TGTGCCACCAGCAGAGACCAACCTCCCTACGAGCAGTACTTC. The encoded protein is CATSRDQPPYEQYF.

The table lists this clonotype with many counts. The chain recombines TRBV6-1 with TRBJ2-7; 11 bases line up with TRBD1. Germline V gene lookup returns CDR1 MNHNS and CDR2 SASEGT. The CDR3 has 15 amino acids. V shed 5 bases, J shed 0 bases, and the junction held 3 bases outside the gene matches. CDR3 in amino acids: CASSMGQGGSYEQYF. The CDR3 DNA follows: TGTGCCAGCAGTATGGGACAGGGGGGCTCCTACGAGCAGTACTTC.

Written as DNA, the CDR3 is TGTGCCAGCAGCATAGGTAAAGGACGGGATGAAAAACTGTTTTTT. Amino acid sequence: CASSIGKGRDEKLFF. The V and J genes are TRBV9 and TRBJ1-4; D unresolved. The CDR3 extends over 15 amino acids. The V end lost 4 bases, the J end lost 6 bases, and 16 bases lay between the germline ends. The germline gives CDR1 SGDLS, CDR2 YYNGEE. Full variable domain (rest looked up from reference TRBV9 and TRBJ1-4): DSGVTQTPKHLITATGQRVTLRCSPRSGDLSVYWYQQSLDQGLQFLIQYYNGEERAKGNILERFSAQQFPDLHSELNLSSLELGDSALYFCASSIGKGRDEKLFFGSGTQLSVL.

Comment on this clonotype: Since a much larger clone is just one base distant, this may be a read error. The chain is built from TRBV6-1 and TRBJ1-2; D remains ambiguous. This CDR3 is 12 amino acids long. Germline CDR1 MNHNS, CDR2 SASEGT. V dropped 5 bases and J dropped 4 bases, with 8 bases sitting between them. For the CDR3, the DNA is TGTGCCAGCAGTCCAGACTTCTATGGCTACACCTTC. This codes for CASSPDFYGYTF.

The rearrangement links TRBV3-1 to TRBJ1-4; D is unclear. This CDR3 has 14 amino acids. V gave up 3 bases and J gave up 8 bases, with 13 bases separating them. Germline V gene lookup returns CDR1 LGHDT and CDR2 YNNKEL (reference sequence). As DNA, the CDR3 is TGTGCCAGCAGCCACCACCAATTTACAGAAAAACTGTTTTTT. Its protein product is CASSHHQFTEKLFF.

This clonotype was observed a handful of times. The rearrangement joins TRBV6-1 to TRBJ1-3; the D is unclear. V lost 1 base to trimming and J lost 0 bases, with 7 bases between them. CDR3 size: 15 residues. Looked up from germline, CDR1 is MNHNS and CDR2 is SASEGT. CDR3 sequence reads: CASSEVGVSGNTIYF. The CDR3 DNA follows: TGTGCCAGCAGTGAAGTTGGAGTCTCTGGAAACACCATATATTTT.

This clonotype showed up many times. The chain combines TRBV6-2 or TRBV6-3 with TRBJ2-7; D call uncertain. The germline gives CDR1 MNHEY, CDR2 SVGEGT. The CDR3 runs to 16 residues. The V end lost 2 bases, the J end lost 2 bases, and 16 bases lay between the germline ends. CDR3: CASSYPTLRPTYEQYF. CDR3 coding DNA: TGTGCCAGCAGTTACCCGACACTCCGTCCTACCTACGAGCAGTACTTC.

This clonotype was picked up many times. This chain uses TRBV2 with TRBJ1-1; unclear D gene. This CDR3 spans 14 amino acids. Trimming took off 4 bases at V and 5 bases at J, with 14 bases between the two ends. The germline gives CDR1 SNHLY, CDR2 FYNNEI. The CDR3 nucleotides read TGTGCCAGCAGTGTCGCCAGGACGGGGACTGAAGCTTTCTTT. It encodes CASSVARTGTEAFF.

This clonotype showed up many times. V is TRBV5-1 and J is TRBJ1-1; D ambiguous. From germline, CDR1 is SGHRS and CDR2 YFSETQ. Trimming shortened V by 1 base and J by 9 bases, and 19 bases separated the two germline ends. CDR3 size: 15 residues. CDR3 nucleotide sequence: TGCGCCAGCAGCTTGTATGGAGTAGACAATGCCCAAGCTTTCTTT. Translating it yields CASSLYGVDNAQAFF. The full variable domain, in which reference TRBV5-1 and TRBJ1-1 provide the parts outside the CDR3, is KAGVTQTPRYLIKTRGQQVTLSCSPISGHRSVSWYQQTPGQGLQFLFEYFSETQRNKGNFPGRFSGRQFSNSRSEMNVSTLELGDSALYLCASSLYGVDNAQAFFGQGTRLTVV.